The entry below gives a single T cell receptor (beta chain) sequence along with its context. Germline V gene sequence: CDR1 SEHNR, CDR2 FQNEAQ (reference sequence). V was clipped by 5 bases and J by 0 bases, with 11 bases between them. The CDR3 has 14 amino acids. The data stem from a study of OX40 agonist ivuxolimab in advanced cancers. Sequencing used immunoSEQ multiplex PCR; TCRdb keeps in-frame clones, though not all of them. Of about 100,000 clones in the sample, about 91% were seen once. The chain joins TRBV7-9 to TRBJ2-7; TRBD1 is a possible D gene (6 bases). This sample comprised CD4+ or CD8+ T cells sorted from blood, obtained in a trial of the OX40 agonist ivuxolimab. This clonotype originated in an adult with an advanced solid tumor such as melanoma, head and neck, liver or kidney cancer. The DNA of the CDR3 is TGTGCCAGCAGCCCGGGACATGTCTCCTACGAGCAGTACTTC. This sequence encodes CASSPGHVSYEQYF. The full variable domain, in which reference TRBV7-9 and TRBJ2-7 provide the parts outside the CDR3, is DTGVSQNPRHKITKRGQNVTFRCDPISEHNRLYWYRQTLGQGPEFLTYFQNEAQLEKSRLLSDRFSAERPKGSFSTLEIQRTEQGDSAMYLCASSPGHVSYEQYFGPGTRLTVT.